This note documents a single TCR beta chain sequence. The data derive from a study of somatic mutations in cytotoxic T cells in rheumatoid arthritis. Across the whole study: Immediately following diagnosis and ahead of any treatment, patient blood (approximately 30 ml EDTA) was drawn.

In the original workflow: When patient CD8+ clones larger than 1% were compared with published virus-specific TCRB sequences, few matched. Data came from immunoSEQ multiplex PCR; TCRdb stores just in-frame clones and leaves some out. V, J and clone size reflect that table, while D and trimming were determined from the DNA. The sample lists around 20,000 clones; roughly two thirds were seen once. The CDR3 is 15 residues long. Germline CDR1 MDHEN, CDR2 SYDVKM. Trimming took 2 bases from V and 5 from J; bases not matched to a gene: 7. Sequences were obtained from CD8+ T cells sorted from blood. The chain uses TRBV28 and TRBJ1-2; 8 bases agree with TRBD1. The origin of this receptor is an adult with rheumatoid arthritis. The CDR3 is CASSLQGAPWYGYTF. In DNA, the CDR3 is TGTGCCAGCAGTTTACAGGGGGCGCCGTGGTATGGCTACACCTTC.